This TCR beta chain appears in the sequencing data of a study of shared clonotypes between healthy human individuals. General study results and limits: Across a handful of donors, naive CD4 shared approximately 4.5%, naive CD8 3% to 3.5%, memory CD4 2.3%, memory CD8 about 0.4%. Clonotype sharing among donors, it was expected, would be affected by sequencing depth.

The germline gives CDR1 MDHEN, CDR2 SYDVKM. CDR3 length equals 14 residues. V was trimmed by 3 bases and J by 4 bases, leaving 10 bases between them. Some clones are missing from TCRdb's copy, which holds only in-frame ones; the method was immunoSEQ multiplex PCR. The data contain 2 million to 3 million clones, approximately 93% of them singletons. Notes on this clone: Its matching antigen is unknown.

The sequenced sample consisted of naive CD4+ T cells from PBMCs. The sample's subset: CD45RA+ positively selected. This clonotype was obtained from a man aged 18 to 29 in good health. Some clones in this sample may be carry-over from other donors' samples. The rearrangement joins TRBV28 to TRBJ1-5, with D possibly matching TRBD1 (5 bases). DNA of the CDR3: TGTGCCAGCAGTTTTGGGACTACGAATCAGCCCCAGCATTTT. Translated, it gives CASSFGTTNQPQHF.